This TCR beta chain was recorded in a study of shared clonotypes between healthy human individuals. Splitting the CD4+ cells yielded a CD45RA+ naive subset and a CD45RA-negative memory subset. In germline, CDR1 is SNHLY, CDR2 FYNNEI. Trimming cost V 5 bases and J 1 base; bases outside gene matches: 3. This CDR3 comprises 15 residues. Sequenced by immunoSEQ multiplex PCR; TCRdb stores in-frame clones only, minus some. The sample has a few million clones; 90% to 96% are singletons. The clonotype comes from a man aged 18 to 29 in good health. This chain connects TRBV2 to TRBJ2-3; TRBD2 agrees at 10 bases. Sequencing was performed on naive CD4+ T cells sorted from blood. Documented subset: CD45RA+ positively selected. The DNA for the CDR3 is TGTGCCAGCAGTATAGGACTAGCGGGCACAGATACGCAGTATTTT. Its translation: CASSIGLAGTDTQYF.